In its sample, the clone carrying this T cell receptor (beta chain) was seen a few times. Its antigen is unidentified. An end of the junction does not agree with germline; a read error may underlie this. The sample comes from a study of T cell repertoires in cytomegalovirus infection. Looked up from germline, CDR1 is SGHTA and CDR2 is FQGNSA. The CDR3 is 13 residues long. MiXCR, run by TCRdb on the reads, gives a single entry per CDR3 protein. Here the sample spans around 530,000 distinct CDR3 sequences, about 25% being singletons. Regarding the study as a whole: The ex vivo response was dominated by HLA-C-restricted CMV-specific TCR beta clonotypes.

The origin of this receptor is a human donor in good health (CMV status not recorded). Some clones in this sample may be carry-over from other donors' samples. Sequences were obtained from PBMCs. The chain combines TRBV7-2 with TRBJ2-4, with D maybe TRBD2 (5 bases). The CDR3 reads CASSFFGKEPGDF. For the CDR3, the DNA is TGTGCCAGCAGCTTTTTCGGAAAGGAGCCCGGGGACTTC.